The source of this T cell receptor beta chain is a study of shared clonotypes between healthy human individuals. About this clone itself: Antigen specificity is unknown. Other DNA sequences in this sample translate to the same CDR3.

Study-level results: Several donors held approximately 4.5% of naive CD4 clonotypes in common.

Positive CCR7 selection of CD45RO-negative cells yielded the naive CD8 cells, and terminally differentiated effector memory CD45RA+ cells were excluded. Per the germline V gene, CDR1 is MNHEY and CDR2 is SMNVEV (reference sequence). This CDR3 is built from 9 residues. Trimming took off 8 bases at V and 4 bases at J, with 3 bases between the two ends. Sequenced by immunoSEQ multiplex PCR; TCRdb stores in-frame clones only, minus some. The table shows hundreds of thousands of clones, with approximately 97% occurring only once. The sample comprised naive CD8+ T cells sorted from blood. The chain links TRBV27 to TRBJ2-7, with unresolved D. This TCR came from a man between 25 and 39 years old in good health. The CDR3 DNA sequence: TGTGCCAGCGGATACGAGCAGTACTTC. Its protein is CASGYEQYF.